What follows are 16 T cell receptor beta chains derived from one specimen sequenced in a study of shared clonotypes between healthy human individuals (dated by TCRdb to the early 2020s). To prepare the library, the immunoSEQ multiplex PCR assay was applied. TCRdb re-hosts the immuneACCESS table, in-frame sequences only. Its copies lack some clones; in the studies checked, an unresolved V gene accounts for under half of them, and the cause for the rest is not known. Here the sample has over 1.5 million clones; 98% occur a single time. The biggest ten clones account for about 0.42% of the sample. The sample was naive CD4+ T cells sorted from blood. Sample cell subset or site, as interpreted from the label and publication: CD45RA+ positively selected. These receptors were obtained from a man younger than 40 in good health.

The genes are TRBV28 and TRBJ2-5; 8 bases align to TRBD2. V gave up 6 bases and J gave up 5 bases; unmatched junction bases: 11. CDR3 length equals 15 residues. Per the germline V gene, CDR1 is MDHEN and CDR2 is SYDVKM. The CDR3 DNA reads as TGTGCCAGCAGCCCCGGGGGGGTCCCGGGTGAGACCCAGTACTTC. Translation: CASSPGGVPGETQYF.

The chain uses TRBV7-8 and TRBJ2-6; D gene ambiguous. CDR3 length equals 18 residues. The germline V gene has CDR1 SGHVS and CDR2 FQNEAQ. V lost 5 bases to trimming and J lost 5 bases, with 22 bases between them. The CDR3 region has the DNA TGTGCCAGCAGCCACGCACCGTACCCACAAAGTCGGGCCAACGTCCTGACTTTC. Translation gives CASSHAPYPQSRANVLTF.

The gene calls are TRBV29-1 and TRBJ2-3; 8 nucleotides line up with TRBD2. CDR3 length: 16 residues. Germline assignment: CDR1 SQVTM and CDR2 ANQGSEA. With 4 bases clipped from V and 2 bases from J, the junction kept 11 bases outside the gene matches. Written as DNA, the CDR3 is TGCAGCGTTGTTCTTTCGGGAGGGCCGGTCACAGATACGCAGTATTTT. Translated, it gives CSVVLSGGPVTDTQYF.

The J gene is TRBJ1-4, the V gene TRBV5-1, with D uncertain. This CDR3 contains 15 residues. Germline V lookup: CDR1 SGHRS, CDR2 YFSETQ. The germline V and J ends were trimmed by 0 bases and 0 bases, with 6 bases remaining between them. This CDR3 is CASSLEPATNEKLFF. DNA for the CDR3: TGCGCCAGCAGCTTGGAGCCGGCAACTAATGAAAAACTGTTTTTT.

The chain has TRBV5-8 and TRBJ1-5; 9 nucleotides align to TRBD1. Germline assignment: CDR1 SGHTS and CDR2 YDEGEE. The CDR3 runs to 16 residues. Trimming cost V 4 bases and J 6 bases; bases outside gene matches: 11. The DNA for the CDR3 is TGTGCCAGCAGCCAAAAACCGGGACAGGGAGCTCAGCCCCAGCATTTT. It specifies CASSQKPGQGAQPQHF.

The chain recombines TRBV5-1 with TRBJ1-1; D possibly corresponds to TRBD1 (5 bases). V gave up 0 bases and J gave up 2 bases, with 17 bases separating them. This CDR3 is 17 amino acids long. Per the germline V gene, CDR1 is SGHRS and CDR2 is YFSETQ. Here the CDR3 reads CASSLDGRVKENTEAFF. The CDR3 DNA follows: TGCGCCAGCAGCTTGGACGGCAGGGTGAAAGAAAACACTGAAGCTTTCTTT. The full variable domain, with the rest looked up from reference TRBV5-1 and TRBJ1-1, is KAGVTQTPRYLIKTRGQQVTLSCSPISGHRSVSWYQQTPGQGLQFLFEYFSETQRNKGNFPGRFSGRQFSNSRSEMNVSTLELGDSALYLCASSLDGRVKENTEAFFGQGTRLTVV.

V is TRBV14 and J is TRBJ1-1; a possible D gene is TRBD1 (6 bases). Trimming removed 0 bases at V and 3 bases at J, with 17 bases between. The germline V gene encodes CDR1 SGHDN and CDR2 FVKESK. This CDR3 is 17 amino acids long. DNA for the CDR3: TGTGCCAGCAGCCAAGATGAGAACTGGGGGCCGTACACTGAAGCTTTCTTT. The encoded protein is CASSQDENWGPYTEAFF.

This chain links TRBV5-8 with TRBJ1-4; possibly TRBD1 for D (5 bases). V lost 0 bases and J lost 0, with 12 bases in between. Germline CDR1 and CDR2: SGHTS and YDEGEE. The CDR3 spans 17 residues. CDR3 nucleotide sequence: TGTGCCAGCAGCTTGGCCTGGGGGTCCCCAACTAATGAAAAACTGTTTTTT. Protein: CASSLAWGSPTNEKLFF.

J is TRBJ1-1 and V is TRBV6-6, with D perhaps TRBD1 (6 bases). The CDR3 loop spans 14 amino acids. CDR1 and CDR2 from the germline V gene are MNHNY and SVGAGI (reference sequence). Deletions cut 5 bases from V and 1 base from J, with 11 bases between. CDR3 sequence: CASSLTGRNTEAFF. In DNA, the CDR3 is TGTGCCAGCAGTCTGACAGGAAGGAACACTGAAGCTTTCTTT.

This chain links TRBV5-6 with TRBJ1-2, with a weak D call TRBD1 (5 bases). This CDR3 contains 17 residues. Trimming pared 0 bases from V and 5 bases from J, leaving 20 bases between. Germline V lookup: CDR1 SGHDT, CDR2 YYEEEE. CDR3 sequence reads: CASSLARSQGGRYGYTF. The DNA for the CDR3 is TGTGCCAGCAGCTTGGCCAGGTCGCAGGGAGGGAGGTATGGCTACACCTTC. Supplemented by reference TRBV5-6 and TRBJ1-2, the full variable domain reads DAGVTQSPTHLIKTRGQQVTLRCSPKSGHDTVSWYQQALGQGPQFIFQYYEEEERQRGNFPDRFSGHQFPNYSSELNVNALLLGDSALYLCASSLARSQGGRYGYTFGSGTRLTVV.

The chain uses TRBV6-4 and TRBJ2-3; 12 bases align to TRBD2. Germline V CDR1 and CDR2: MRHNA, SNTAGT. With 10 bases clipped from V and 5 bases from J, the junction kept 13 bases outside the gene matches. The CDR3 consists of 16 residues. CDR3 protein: CANPNLAGGSGDTQYF. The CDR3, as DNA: TGTGCCAATCCGAACCTAGCGGGGGGGAGTGGAGATACGCAGTATTTT.

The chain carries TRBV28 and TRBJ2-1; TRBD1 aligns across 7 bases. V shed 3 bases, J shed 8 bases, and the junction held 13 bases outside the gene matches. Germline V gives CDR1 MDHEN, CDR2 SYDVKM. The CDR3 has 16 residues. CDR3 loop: CASSLVPTGTDDEQFF. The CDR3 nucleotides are TGTGCCAGCAGTTTGGTTCCGACAGGGACGGACGATGAGCAGTTCTTC.

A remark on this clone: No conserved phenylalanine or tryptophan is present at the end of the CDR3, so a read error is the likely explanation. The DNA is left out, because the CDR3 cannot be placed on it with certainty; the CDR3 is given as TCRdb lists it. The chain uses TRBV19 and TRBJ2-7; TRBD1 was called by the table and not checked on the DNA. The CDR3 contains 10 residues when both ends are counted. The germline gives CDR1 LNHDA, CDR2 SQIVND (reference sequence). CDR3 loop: CASIDRERCC.

CDR3 coding DNA: TGTGCCAGCAGTTTATCTCAGGGGAACACTGAAGCTTTCTTT. It yields the protein CASSLSQGNTEAFF. The chain carries TRBV2 and TRBJ1-1, with a possible D match to TRBD1 (5 bases). This CDR3 has 14 residues. V was shortened by 5 bases and J by 1 base, with 11 bases between the two germline ends. Germline CDR1 and CDR2: SNHLY and FYNNEI.

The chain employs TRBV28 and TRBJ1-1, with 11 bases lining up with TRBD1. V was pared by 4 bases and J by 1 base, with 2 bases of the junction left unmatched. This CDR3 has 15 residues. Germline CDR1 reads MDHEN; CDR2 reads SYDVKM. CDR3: CASSWTGGGNTEAFF. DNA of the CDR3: TGTGCCAGCAGTTGGACAGGGGGCGGGAACACTGAAGCTTTCTTT.

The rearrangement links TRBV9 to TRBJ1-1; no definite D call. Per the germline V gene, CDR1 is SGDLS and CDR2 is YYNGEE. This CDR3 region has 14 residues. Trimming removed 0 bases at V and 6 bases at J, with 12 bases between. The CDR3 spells CASSVGAISAEAFF. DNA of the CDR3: TGTGCCAGCAGCGTAGGGGCGATTAGCGCTGAAGCTTTCTTT.